The clone carrying this TCR beta chain was seen a handful of times. This sample stems from a study of identical twins. TCRdb recomputed calls from the 5' RACE reads with MiXCR, one row per CDR3 protein. The data hold approximately 140,000 distinct CDR3 sequences, with 3% to 4% observed a single time. Germline CDR1 and CDR2: LNHDA and SQIVND (reference sequence). V was pared by 6 bases and J by 8 bases, with 20 bases between. The CDR3 is 15 amino acids. This rearrangement joins TRBV19 to TRBJ2-1; D might be TRBD1 or TRBD2, each matching 6 bases. The sequence was obtained from a man between 18 and 29 years old in good health. What was sequenced was memory T cells sorted from blood. The CDR3 nucleotides are TGTGCCAGTAGCCTTCGGGGGCCCCGCGTATATGAGCAGTTCTTC. Encoded protein: CASSLRGPRVYEQFF.